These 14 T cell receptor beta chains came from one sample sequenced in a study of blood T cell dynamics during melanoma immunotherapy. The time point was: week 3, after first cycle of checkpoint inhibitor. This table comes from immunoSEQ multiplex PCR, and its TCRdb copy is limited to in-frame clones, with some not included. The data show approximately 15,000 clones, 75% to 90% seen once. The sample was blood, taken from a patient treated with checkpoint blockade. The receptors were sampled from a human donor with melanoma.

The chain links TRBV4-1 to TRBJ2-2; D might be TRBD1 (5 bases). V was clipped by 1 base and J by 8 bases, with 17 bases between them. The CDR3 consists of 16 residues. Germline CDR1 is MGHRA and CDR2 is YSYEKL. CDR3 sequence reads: CASSQAPGIGSGELFF. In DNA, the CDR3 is TGCGCCAGCAGCCAAGCCCCAGGGATCGGGTCTGGGGAGCTGTTTTTT.

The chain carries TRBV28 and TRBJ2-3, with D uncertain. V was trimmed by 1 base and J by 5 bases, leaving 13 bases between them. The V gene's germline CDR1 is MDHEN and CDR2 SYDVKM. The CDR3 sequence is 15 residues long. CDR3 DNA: TGTGCCAGCAGTTTATCGGGCCCAGAGATAGATACGCAGTATTTT. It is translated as CASSLSGPEIDTQYF.

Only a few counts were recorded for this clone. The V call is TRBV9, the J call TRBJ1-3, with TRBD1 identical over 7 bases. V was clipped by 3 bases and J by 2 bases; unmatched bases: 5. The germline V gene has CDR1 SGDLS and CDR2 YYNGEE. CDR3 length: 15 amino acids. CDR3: CASSAGDSPGNTIYF. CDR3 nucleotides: TGTGCCAGCAGCGCTGGGGACAGTCCTGGAAACACCATATATTTT.

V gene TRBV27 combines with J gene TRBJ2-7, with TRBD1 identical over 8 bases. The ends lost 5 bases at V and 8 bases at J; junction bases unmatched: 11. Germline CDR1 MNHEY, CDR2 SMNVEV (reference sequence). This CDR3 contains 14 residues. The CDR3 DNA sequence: TGTGCCAGCAGTACGATCACAGGGGGTGGGAAGCAGTACTTC. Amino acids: CASSTITGGGKQYF.

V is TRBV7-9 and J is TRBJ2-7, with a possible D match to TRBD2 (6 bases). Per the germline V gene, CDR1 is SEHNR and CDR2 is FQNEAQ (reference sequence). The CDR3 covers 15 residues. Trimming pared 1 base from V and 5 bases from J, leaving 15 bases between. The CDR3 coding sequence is TGTGCCAGCAGCTTAGGGGGGATCGGGAGTCACGAGCAGTACTTC. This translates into CASSLGGIGSHEQYF.

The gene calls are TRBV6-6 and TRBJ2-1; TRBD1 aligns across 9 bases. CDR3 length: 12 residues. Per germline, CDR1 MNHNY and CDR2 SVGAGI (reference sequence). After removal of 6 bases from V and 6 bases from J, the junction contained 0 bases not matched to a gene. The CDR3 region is CASRQGANEQFF. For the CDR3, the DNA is TGTGCCAGCAGACAGGGGGCCAATGAGCAGTTCTTC.

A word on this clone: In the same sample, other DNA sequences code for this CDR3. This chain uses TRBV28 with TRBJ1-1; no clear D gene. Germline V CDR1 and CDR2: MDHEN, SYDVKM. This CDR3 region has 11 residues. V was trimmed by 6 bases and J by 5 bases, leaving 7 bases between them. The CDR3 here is CASRRYTEAFF. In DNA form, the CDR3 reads TGTGCCAGCAGAAGGTATACTGAAGCTTTCTTT. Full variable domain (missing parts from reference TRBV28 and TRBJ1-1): DVKVTQSSRYLVKRTGEKVFLECVQDMDHENMFWYRQDPGLGLRLIYFSYDVKMKEKGDIPEGYSVSREKKERFSLILESASTNQTSMYLCASRRYTEAFFGQGTRLTVV.

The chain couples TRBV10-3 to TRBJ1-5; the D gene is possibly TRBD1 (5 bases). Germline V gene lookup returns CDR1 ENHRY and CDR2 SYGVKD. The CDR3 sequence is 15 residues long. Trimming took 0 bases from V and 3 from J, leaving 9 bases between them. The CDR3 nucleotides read TGTGCCATCAGTGAGTCTGGGGGTCCCAATCAGCCCCAGCATTTT. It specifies CAISESGGPNQPQHF.

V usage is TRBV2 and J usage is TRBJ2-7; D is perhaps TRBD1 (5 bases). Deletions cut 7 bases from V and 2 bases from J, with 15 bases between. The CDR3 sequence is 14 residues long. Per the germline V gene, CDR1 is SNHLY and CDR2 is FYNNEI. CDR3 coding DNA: TGTGCCAGCACCAAACGCCAGGGAACCTACGAGCAGTACTTC. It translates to CASTKRQGTYEQYF. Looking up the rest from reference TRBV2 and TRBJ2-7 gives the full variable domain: EPEVTQTPSHQVTQMGQEVILRCVPISNHLYFYWYRQILGQKVEFLVSFYNNEISEKSEIFDDQFSVERPDGSNFTLKIRSTKLEDSAMYFCASTKRQGTYEQYFGPGTRLTVT.

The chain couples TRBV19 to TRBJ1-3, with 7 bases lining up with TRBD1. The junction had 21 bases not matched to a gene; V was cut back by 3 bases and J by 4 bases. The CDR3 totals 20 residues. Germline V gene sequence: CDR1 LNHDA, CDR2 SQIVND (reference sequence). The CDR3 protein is CASSMVFGLTGDSAGNTIYF. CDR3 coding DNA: TGTGCCAGTAGTATGGTGTTTGGATTAACAGGGGATTCGGCGGGAAACACCATATATTTT.

CDR3 nucleotides: TGTGCCAGCAGCTTCGGGATTCGTGATGGCTACACCTTC. Translation gives CASSFGIRDGYTF. V and J are TRBV7-2 and TRBJ1-2; D not resolved. The V end lost 3 bases, the J end lost 6 bases, and 11 bases lay between the germline ends. This CDR3 has 13 amino acids. Germline CDR1 SGHTA, CDR2 FQGNSA.

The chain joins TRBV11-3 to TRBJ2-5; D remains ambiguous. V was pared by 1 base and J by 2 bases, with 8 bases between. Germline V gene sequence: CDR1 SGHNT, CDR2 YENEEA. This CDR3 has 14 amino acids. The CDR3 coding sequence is TGTGCCAGCAGCTTAGGGGCTAGTCAAGAGACCCAGTACTTC. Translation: CASSLGASQETQYF.

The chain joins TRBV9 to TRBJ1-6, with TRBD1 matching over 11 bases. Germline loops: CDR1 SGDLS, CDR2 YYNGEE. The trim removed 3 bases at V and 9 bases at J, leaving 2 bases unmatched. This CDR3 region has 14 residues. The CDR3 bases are TGTGCCAGCAGCGCGGGGACAGGGGGTTCACCCCTCCACTTT. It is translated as CASSAGTGGSPLHF. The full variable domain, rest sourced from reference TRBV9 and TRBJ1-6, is DSGVTQTPKHLITATGQRVTLRCSPRSGDLSVYWYQQSLDQGLQFLIQYYNGEERAKGNILERFSAQQFPDLHSELNLSSLELGDSALYFCASSAGTGGSPLHFGNGTRLTVT.

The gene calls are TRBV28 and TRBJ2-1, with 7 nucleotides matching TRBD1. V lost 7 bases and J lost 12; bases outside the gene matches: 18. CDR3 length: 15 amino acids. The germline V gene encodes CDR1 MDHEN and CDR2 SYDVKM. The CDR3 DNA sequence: TGTGCCAGCACCCGAACAGGGGTAAAGGTCGTGGTGCAGTTCTTC. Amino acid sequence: CASTRTGVKVVVQFF.